This T cell receptor beta chain comes out of a study of T cells after yellow fever vaccination. Study findings and constraints: Repertoires sorted by FACS could include abundant clonotypes that are contaminants from the bulk population. The secondary response was weaker but peaked faster, day 5 versus 15.

TCRdb itself ran the 5' RACE reads through MiXCR, one entry per CDR3 protein. Of around 63,000 distinct CDR3 sequences listed, around 7.4% are singletons. Germline loops: CDR1 SGHAT, CDR2 FQDESV (reference sequence). The CDR3 consists of 19 residues. After removal of 5 bases from V and 3 bases from J, the junction contained 13 bases not matched to a gene. In regard to this clonotype: Its antigen remains unknown. With a much larger clone just one base away, this may be a read error.

The TCR originated in a man aged 25 to 45 who received the YFV17D yellow fever vaccine. The V call is TRBV11-1, the J call TRBJ2-4; 13 nucleotides align to TRBD2. The sample here was CD8+ T cells sorted from PBMCs, taken 15 days after the yellow fever booster vaccination. The CDR3 nucleotides read TGTGCCAGCAGCCCTGGACTAGCGGGAGTCGGATTTGACAAAAACATTCAGTACTTC. It is translated as CASSPGLAGVGFDKNIQYF.